This passage covers 21 T cell receptor beta chains from one sample sequenced in a study of T cell clusters in autoimmune cytopenias. TRB rearrangements were amplified by touch-down multiplex PCR with mixed TRB-A/B primers. TCRdb re-called the multiplex PCR reads; every CDR3 protein appears as one record, without DNA. The repertoire table contains about 1,000 distinct CDR3 sequences. TRB amplification used roughly 250 ng of peripheral blood genomic DNA. Sequencing was performed on peripheral blood. These receptors all stem from a human donor with an autoimmune cytopenia or autoimmune hepatitis (not recorded which).

This clonotype counts as medium-sized by frequency. V is TRBV6-4 and J is TRBJ1-5. Germline V gene lookup returns CDR1 MRHNA and CDR2 SNTAGT. The CDR3 length is 13 residues. CDR3 sequence reads: CASSDSPNQPQHF.

The chain is built from TRBV19 and TRBJ2-1; the TCRdb call, TRBD2, lacks DNA for checking. CDR3 length: 13 residues. Germline lookup yields CDR1 LNHDA and CDR2 SQIVND (reference sequence). The CDR3 region is CASSSGGFNEQFF. The full variable domain, in which reference TRBV19 and TRBJ2-1 provide the parts outside the CDR3, is DGGITQSPKYLFRKEGQNVTLSCEQNLNHDAMYWYRQDPGQGLRLIYYSQIVNDFQKGDIAEGYSVSREKKESFPLTVTSAQKNPTAFYLCASSSGGFNEQFFGPGTRLTVL.

This clonotype is called medium-sized based on its frequency. This rearrangement joins TRBV18 to TRBJ1-6; checking the TCRdb D call of TRBD1 is not possible without DNA. Germline CDR1 reads KGHSH; CDR2 reads LQKENI. The length of the CDR3 is 16 residues. CDR3 residues: CASSPPGGQGTSPLHF.

Frequency places this clonotype as medium-sized (0.01 to 0.1%). The chain recombines TRBV15 with TRBJ2-5; lacking DNA, the TRBD2 call made by TCRdb goes unchecked. This CDR3 has 15 residues. CDR1 LNHNV and CDR2 YYDKDF come from the germline V gene (reference sequence). CDR3 region: CATSRSGREAETQYF.

This chain links TRBV6-1 with TRBJ1-2; TCRdb outputs TRBD1, but without DNA this stays unchecked. CDR3 length equals 13 residues. CDR1 is MNHNS, CDR2 SASEGT, per germline. The CDR3: CATRDGENYGYTF.

This chain uses TRBV12-3 or TRBV12-4 with TRBJ2-7; lacking DNA, the TRBD2 call made by TCRdb goes unchecked. The CDR3 totals 14 residues. The CDR3 loop is CASSLERASYEQYF.

The J gene is TRBJ2-5, the V gene TRBV7-3. Per the germline V gene, CDR1 is SGHTA and CDR2 is FQGTGA. The CDR3 consists of 13 residues. The CDR3 sequence: CASSREVQETQYF.

This CDR3 is CSARVRGQFNSPLHF. The rearrangement uses TRBV20-1 and TRBJ1-6; the D call of TRBD1 rests on TCRdb alone, since no DNA is present to check it. Germline CDR1 DFQATT, CDR2 SNEGSKA (reference sequence). The CDR3 is made up of 15 amino acids.

Frequency places this clonotype as medium-sized (0.01 to 0.1%). The V call is TRBV6-5, the J call TRBJ1-1. The CDR3 length is 15 residues. The germline V gene has CDR1 MNHEY and CDR2 SVGAGI. The CDR3 spells CASSYSGPAGAEAFF.

By frequency, this clonotype registers medium-sized. This sequence joins TRBV5-1 and TRBJ2-3; absent DNA, TCRdb's TRBD1 call cannot be checked. The CDR3 runs to 14 residues. Germline-derived CDR1 and CDR2 are SGHRS and YFSETQ. The chain's CDR3 is CASSETDRVYTQYF.

This clonotype is classed as medium-sized by frequency. The gene calls are TRBV27 and TRBJ1-1; the D gene TCRdb calls, TRBD1, cannot be checked with no DNA. The CDR3 is made up of 14 amino acids. Germline V gives CDR1 MNHEY, CDR2 SMNVEV (reference sequence). CDR3 sequence: CASMFPGVNTEAFF.

J is TRBJ1-2 and V is TRBV7-3; the TCRdb call, TRBD1, lacks DNA for checking. The germline V gene encodes CDR1 SGHTA and CDR2 FQGTGA. This CDR3 is built from 15 residues. This chain's CDR3 is CASSLTGPGDYGYTF.

The chain joins TRBV7-2 to TRBJ2-5; TCRdb outputs TRBD1, but without DNA this stays unchecked. Germline lookup yields CDR1 SGHTA and CDR2 FQGNSA. CDR3 length equals 16 residues. Here the CDR3 reads CASIPEGYYIQETQYF.

The chain couples TRBV10-1 to TRBJ2-7; the TCRdb D gene call, TRBD1, has no DNA to confirm it. The CDR3 contains 14 residues. CDR1 and CDR2 (germline): WNHNN, SYGVQD (reference sequence). The CDR3 sequence: CASRRGRGQDEQYF.

This clonotype ranks as medium-sized in terms of frequency. The chain recombines TRBV12-3 or TRBV12-4 with TRBJ1-2; TCRdb reports TRBD1, a call that lacks DNA to check it against. CDR3 length equals 13 residues. CDR3 in amino acids: CASSLDNHYGYTF.

This clonotype ranks as medium-sized in terms of frequency. The chain combines TRBV10-3 with TRBJ1-2; TCRdb's D gene call, TRBD1, goes unchecked for lack of DNA. Germline V lookup: CDR1 ENHRY, CDR2 SYGVKD. The CDR3 runs 14 residues. CDR3: CATGTGQLKYGYTF.

By frequency, this clonotype is medium-sized (0.01 to 0.1%). CDR3 sequence: CATSRSPGSGTGELFF. This chain joins TRBV15 and TRBJ2-2. The CDR3 consists of 16 residues. From germline, CDR1 is LNHNV and CDR2 YYDKDF (reference sequence).

By frequency, this clonotype registers medium-sized (0.01 to 0.1%). The chain has TRBV6-1 and TRBJ1-1. The CDR3 has 12 amino acids. Germline V gene data show CDR1 as MNHNS and CDR2 as SASEGT. This CDR3 reads CASRPDYTEAFF.

Considering frequency, this clonotype is medium-sized. The gene calls are TRBV30 and TRBJ1-5; the TCRdb call, TRBD1, lacks DNA for checking. The germline CDR1 and CDR2 sequences are GTSNPN and SVGIG (reference sequence). The CDR3 is 12 amino acids. The CDR3 loop is CAWSGGEQPQHF.

V gene TRBV5-6 combines with J gene TRBJ2-5; the TRBD1 assignment by TCRdb is unverifiable without DNA. This CDR3 has 15 amino acids. Germline-derived CDR1 and CDR2 are SGHDT and YYEEEE. The CDR3 loop is CASSLSRDSQETQYF.

The V gene is TRBV20-1, the J gene TRBJ2-2; TCRdb names TRBD1, which stays unverified in the absence of DNA. This CDR3 is built from 16 residues. Germline assignment: CDR1 DFQATT and CDR2 SNEGSKA (reference sequence). CDR3 sequence reads: CSARDDRGLRTGELFF.